Listed below are T cell receptor beta chains from one sample, sequenced in a study of T cell responses to AZD1222 COVID-19 vaccine. Measured with immunoSEQ multiplex PCR; TCRdb has only the in-frame clones, and not every one. The data hold roughly 99,000 clones, with around 92% observed a single time. Material: peripheral blood, obtained 28 days after the second AZD1222 dose. Source of these receptors: an adult who received the AZD1222 COVID-19 vaccine. Both conserved end residues are part of each CDR3. The order of the fields is D gene, J gene, clone size, V gene, CDR3 DNA, CDR3 protein. The D gene is left open where the match is weak. Clone size is shown for a subset of rows, as once, few, many or a class of expanded clone.

NA	TRBJ1-5	once	TRBV19	TGTGCCAGTACGTCATTGGGAAGCTATAGCAATCAGCCCCAGCATTTT	CASTSLGSYSNQPQHF
NA	TRBJ2-3	NA	TRBV7-9	TGTGCCAGCAGCTCCCGGGACATCTCCACAGATACGCAGTATTTT	CASSSRDISTDTQYF
TRBD1	TRBJ1-3	NA	TRBV19	TGTGCCAGTAGTCCGACAGGGCCTGGAAACACCATATATTTT	CASSPTGPGNTIYF
NA	TRBJ1-1	once	TRBV24-1	TGTGCCACCACCCCCCGGAGGCTCGTCACGCGGCGGACTGAAGCTTTCTTT	CATTPRRLVTRRTEAFF
TRBD1	TRBJ1-1	NA	TRBV19	TGTGCCAGTAGTACCGACAGGGACACTGAAGCTTTCTTT	CASSTDRDTEAFF
TRBD1	TRBJ2-2	NA	TRBV25-1	TGTGCCAGCAGTGAATATGTACAGGGGGCCGGCACCGGGGAGCTGTTTTTT	CASSEYVQGAGTGELFF
NA	TRBJ2-5	NA	TRBV28	TGTGCCAGCAGGACCGGACAAATAGGCCAAGAGACCCAGTACTTC	CASRTGQIGQETQYF
NA	TRBJ2-7	NA	TRBV7-9	TGTGCCAGCAGCTTCGCAGGGTTCTCCTACGAGCAGTACTTC	CASSFAGFSYEQYF
NA	TRBJ2-1	once	TRBV30	TGTGCCTGGACCTTAAGCATGCGAATTCACGATGAGCAGTTCTTC	CAWTLSMRIHDEQFF
NA	TRBJ2-2	NA	TRBV2	TGTGCCAGCAGTGAACGTTTACCATCTATCACCGGGGAGCTGTTTTTT	CASSERLPSITGELFF
NA	TRBJ2-1	NA	TRBV5-1	TGCGCCAGCAGCTTAACCTCTGAGTTCTCGCGGAGTCATGAGCAGTTCTTC	CASSLTSEFSRSHEQFF
NA	TRBJ2-1	NA	TRBV7-9	TGTGCCAGCAGTTCGGACAGCGAGATTTACAATGAGCAGTTCTTC	CASSSDSEIYNEQFF
TRBD2	TRBJ2-3	NA	TRBV24-1	TGTGCCACCAGTGATTTAGCGGGAACTAGCACAGATACGCAGTATTTT	CATSDLAGTSTDTQYF
NA	TRBJ1-1	NA	TRBV6-5	TGTGCCAGCAGTTTAAAGGTCGGCACTGAAGCTTTCTTT	CASSLKVGTEAFF
TRBD1	TRBJ1-1	NA	TRBV30	TGTGCCTGGAGTGTACAGGGGGCAAACACTGAAGCTTTCTTT	CAWSVQGANTEAFF
TRBD1	TRBJ1-4	NA	TRBV30	TGTGCCTGGAGTCGCGGCCCAACAGGGGAAAGGGAAAAACTGTTTTTT	CAWSRGPTGEREKLFF
NA	TRBJ1-3	NA	TRBV19	TGTGCCAGTAGTGGAGACAGAGGAAACACCATATATTTT	CASSGDRGNTIYF
NA	TRBJ1-2	NA	TRBV5-6	TGTGCCAGCAGCTTGGGGGACGTGAGCTATGGCTACACCTTC	CASSLGDVSYGYTF
NA	TRBJ2-1	few	TRBV21-1	TGTGCCAGCCGAAAGCGGGGGGACTACAATGAGCAGTTCTTC	CASRKRGDYNEQFF
NA	TRBJ1-5	NA	TRBV7-2	TGTGCCAGCAGCCCCTTTTCCGCTTATAGCAATCAGCCCCAGCATTTT	CASSPFSAYSNQPQHF
NA	TRBJ2-7	NA	TRBV15	TGTGCCACCAGCGCACGTTCCGGGGGCCCTTACGAGCAGTACTTC	CATSARSGGPYEQYF
NA	TRBJ1-1	once	TRBV13	TGTGCCAGCAGCCATGAGGACAGCCTTGAAGCTTTCTTT	CASSHEDSLEAFF